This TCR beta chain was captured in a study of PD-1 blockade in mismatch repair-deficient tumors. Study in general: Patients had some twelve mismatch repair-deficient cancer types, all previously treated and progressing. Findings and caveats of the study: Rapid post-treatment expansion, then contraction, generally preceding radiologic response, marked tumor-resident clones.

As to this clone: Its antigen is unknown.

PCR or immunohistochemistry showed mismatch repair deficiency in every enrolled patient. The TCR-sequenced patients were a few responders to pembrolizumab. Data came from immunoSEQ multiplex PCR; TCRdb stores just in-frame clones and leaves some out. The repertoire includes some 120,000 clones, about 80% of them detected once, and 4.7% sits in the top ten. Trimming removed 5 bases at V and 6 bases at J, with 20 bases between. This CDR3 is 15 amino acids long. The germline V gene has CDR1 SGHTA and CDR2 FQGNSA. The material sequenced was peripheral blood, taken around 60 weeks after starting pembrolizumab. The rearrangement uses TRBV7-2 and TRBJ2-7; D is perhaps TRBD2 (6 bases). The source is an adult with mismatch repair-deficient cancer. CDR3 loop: CASSTRGLGAAEQYF. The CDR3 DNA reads TGTGCCAGCAGCACTCGGGGACTCGGTGCCGCCGAGCAGTACTTC.